One and the same sample provided the 21 T cell receptor beta chains below, sequenced in a study of blood T cell repertoires in COVID-19. Sequencing used immunoSEQ multiplex PCR; TCRdb keeps in-frame clones, though not all of them. The table shows 100,000 to 120,000 clones, with about three quarters occurring only once. The sequencing sample was made of peripheral blood. Every receptor here comes from a woman in her 40s with acute or convalescent COVID-19.

CDR3 coding DNA: TGCGCCAGCAGCCAAGATAAGGGGCCCTACGAGCAGTACTTC. Translation: CASSQDKGPYEQYF. The chain employs TRBV4-1 and TRBJ2-7; a possible D gene is TRBD1 (5 bases). V lost 0 bases to trimming and J lost 2 bases, with 8 bases between them. CDR1 is MGHRA and CDR2 is YSYEKL in the germline V gene. The CDR3 spans 14 residues.

The V call is TRBV11-1, the J call TRBJ2-7; no definite D call. Germline values: CDR1 SGHAT, CDR2 FQDESV (reference sequence). V lost 5 bases to trimming and J lost 4 bases, with 12 bases between them. The CDR3 runs 13 residues. The DNA of the CDR3 is TGTGCCAGCAGCCCTAAGTCCCTATACGAGCAGTACTTC. Protein sequence: CASSPKSLYEQYF.

The CDR3 DNA reads TGTGCCAGCAGTGAAGGTGTCGGAATCGGGAGCGTTTACTATGGCTACACCTTC. It is translated as CASSEGVGIGSVYYGYTF. The chain uses TRBV2 and TRBJ1-2; D is unresolved. Germline values: CDR1 SNHLY, CDR2 FYNNEI. V was trimmed by 1 base and J by 3 bases, leaving 21 bases between them. The CDR3 spans 18 residues.

The chain is built from TRBV18 and TRBJ1-1, with 7 bases lining up with TRBD1. The V gene's germline CDR1 is KGHSH and CDR2 LQKENI. The V and J ends lost 3 bases and 2 bases, in that order; junction bases with no gene match: 3. The CDR3 runs to 14 residues. CDR3 loop: CASSPSGGNTEAFF. In DNA form, the CDR3 reads TGTGCCAGCTCACCGTCAGGGGGTAACACTGAAGCTTTCTTT.

About this clone itself: Different DNA sequences within this sample yield the same CDR3. The chain links TRBV3-1 (or the pseudogene TRBV3-2) to TRBJ1-2, with 10 bases identical to TRBD1. V was pared by 3 bases and J by 12 bases, with 10 bases of the junction left unmatched. This CDR3 contains 14 residues. The germline V gene has CDR1 LGHDT and CDR2 YNNKEL (reference sequence). Here the CDR3 DNA reads TGTGCCAGCAGCCATGCAGCTGGGGACAGGGGCCACACCTTC. Residues: CASSHAAGDRGHTF.

The table lists this clone with a few counts. The chain links TRBV20-1 to TRBJ2-3; 14 nucleotides match TRBD2. After removal of 3 bases from V and 4 bases from J, the junction contained 6 bases not matched to a gene. CDR1 and CDR2 (germline): DFQATT, SNEGSKA (reference sequence). This CDR3 is built from 16 residues. CDR3 protein: CSASWTSGGIADTQYF. For the CDR3, the DNA is TGCAGTGCTAGTTGGACTAGCGGGGGGATCGCAGATACGCAGTATTTT.

The chain employs TRBV4-3 and TRBJ2-1; D remains ambiguous. V dropped 0 bases and J dropped 0 bases, with 9 bases sitting between them. The CDR3 covers 16 residues. From germline, CDR1 is LGHNA and CDR2 YSLEER. The CDR3 loop is CASSQDLRSSYNEQFF. The CDR3, as DNA: TGCGCCAGCAGCCAAGATTTGCGGAGCTCCTACAATGAGCAGTTCTTC.

The chain is built from TRBV3-1 (or the pseudogene TRBV3-2) and TRBJ1-6; D unresolved. Trimming removed 4 bases from V and 7 bases from J, with 11 bases in between. This CDR3 is built from 14 residues. Germline lookup yields CDR1 LGHDT and CDR2 YNNKEL (reference sequence). For the CDR3, the DNA is TGTGCCAGCAGCCCCAAGTCAGGAAATTCACCCCTCCACTTT. This sequence encodes CASSPKSGNSPLHF.

This clone was seen only a few times. This chain connects TRBV11-2 to TRBJ2-3, with D possibly matching TRBD2 (5 bases). Germline assignment: CDR1 SGHAT and CDR2 FQNNGV. CDR3 length: 16 amino acids. The germline V and J ends were trimmed by 1 base and 4 bases, with 15 bases remaining between them. CDR3 sequence: CASSLGGVYVSDTQYF. In DNA, the CDR3 is TGTGCCAGCAGCTTAGGGGGAGTTTATGTATCAGATACGCAGTATTTT.

The chain carries TRBV30 and TRBJ1-5, with D tentatively TRBD1 (5 bases). Germline V lookup: CDR1 GTSNPN, CDR2 SVGIG (reference sequence). There are 15 residues in the CDR3. V was clipped by 3 bases and J by 0 bases, with 12 bases between them. CDR3 sequence reads: CAWSATAYSNQPQHF. The CDR3 DNA follows: TGTGCCTGGAGCGCGACAGCGTATAGCAATCAGCCCCAGCATTTT.

In this sample, this clone turned up a few times. The chain employs TRBV5-1 and TRBJ1-4; TRBD1 aligns across 12 bases. V lost 0 bases, J lost 6 bases, and 12 bases stayed unmatched. From germline, CDR1 is SGHRS and CDR2 YFSETQ. The CDR3 is made up of 19 amino acids. CDR3 DNA sequence: TGCGCCAGCAGCTTGGATCCCCCGGGACAGGGGGCGGGATATGAAAAACTGTTTTTT. Its translation: CASSLDPPGQGAGYEKLFF.

This chain connects TRBV2 to TRBJ2-5, with TRBD1 identical over 10 bases. The CDR3 is made up of 14 amino acids. Germline CDR1 and CDR2: SNHLY and FYNNEI. The V segment lost 6 bases and the J segment 5 bases; nucleotides outside the gene matches: 6. CDR3 DNA: TGTGCCAGCAGCCAAGACAGGGGGCGTGAGACCCAGTACTTC. Residues: CASSQDRGRETQYF.

The rearrangement links TRBV6-5 to TRBJ1-5, with TRBD1 matching over 9 bases. V shed 6 bases and J 6 bases; nucleotides not matched to a gene: 3. Germline V gives CDR1 MNHEY, CDR2 SVGAGI. CDR3 length equals 13 residues. CDR3 coding DNA: TGTGCCAGCAGGGACAGGGGCGGTCAGCCCCAGCATTTT. Translating gives CASRDRGGQPQHF.

This clone was counted once. The chain links TRBV7-3 to TRBJ1-1; 9 bases agree with TRBD1. The CDR3 spans 14 residues. Germline V gives CDR1 SGHTA, CDR2 FQGTGA. Germline trimming cut 3 bases from V and 3 bases from J; bases unmatched to any gene: 2. The CDR3 coding sequence is TGTGCCAGCAGCTTGCGACAGGGGGACACTGAAGCTTTCTTT. Translated: CASSLRQGDTEAFF. The variable domain in full, with the rest retrieved from reference TRBV7-3 and TRBJ1-1, is GAGVSQTPSNKVTEKGKYVELRCDPISGHTALYWYRQSLGQGPEFLIYFQGTGAADDSGLPNDRFFAVRPEGSVSTLKIQRTERGDSAVYLCASSLRQGDTEAFFGQGTRLTVV.

This clone was counted only a few times. The rearrangement uses TRBV19 and TRBJ2-5, with TRBD2 identical over 8 bases. CDR1 and CDR2 (germline): LNHDA, SQIVND (reference sequence). CDR3 size: 14 residues. After removal of 7 bases from V and 5 bases from J, the junction contained 9 bases not matched to a gene. In DNA form, the CDR3 reads TGTGCCAGTAAGGCCCAGCGGGGGCCGGAGACCCAGTACTTC. Translated: CASKAQRGPETQYF.

This clone was found a few times. The J gene is TRBJ2-1, the V gene TRBV5-4; 9 positions match TRBD1. CDR3 size: 15 residues. Germline loops: CDR1 SGHNT, CDR2 YYREEE (reference sequence). Trimming removed 4 bases from V and 0 bases from J; junction bases left unmatched: 2. The CDR3 reads CASSQDRGSYNEQFF. The CDR3 DNA is TGTGCCAGCAGCCAGGACAGGGGCTCCTACAATGAGCAGTTCTTC.

V is TRBV30 and J is TRBJ1-4; perhaps TRBD1 as D (6 bases). CDR3 length: 14 residues. Trimming removed 0 bases at V and 5 bases at J, with 10 bases between. Germline lookup yields CDR1 GTSNPN and CDR2 SVGIG (reference sequence). CDR3 nucleotides: TGTGCCTGGAGTGTAATCCAGGGGAATGAAAAACTGTTTTTT. Its translation is CAWSVIQGNEKLFF.

The chain recombines TRBV5-1 with TRBJ1-6, with D possibly matching TRBD1 (6 bases). V was pared by 5 bases and J by 7 bases, with 13 bases between. Germline assignment: CDR1 SGHRS and CDR2 YFSETQ. This CDR3 is built from 14 residues. This chain's CDR3 is CASRLPGENSPLHF. CDR3 DNA sequence: TGCGCCAGCAGATTGCCAGGGGAGAATTCACCCCTCCACTTT.

This clone was recorded many times. This rearrangement joins TRBV19 to TRBJ1-2; tentative D call: TRBD1 (5 bases). V gave up 1 base and J gave up 5 bases, with 8 bases separating them. Germline values: CDR1 LNHDA, CDR2 SQIVND (reference sequence). The CDR3 sequence is 13 residues long. CDR3 sequence: CASSIGEGYGYTF. The DNA for the CDR3 is TGTGCCAGTAGTATAGGGGAGGGGTATGGCTACACCTTC.

This clone has just a few counts. The chain has TRBV6-1 and TRBJ2-7, with D tentatively TRBD1 (6 bases). The CDR3 totals 14 residues. V dropped 2 bases and J dropped 6 bases, with 14 bases sitting between them. Germline CDR1 reads MNHNS; CDR2 reads SASEGT. The CDR3 region is CASSEMQGLGEQYF. CDR3 DNA sequence: TGTGCCAGCAGTGAAATGCAGGGGTTGGGCGAGCAGTACTTC.

This chain links TRBV7-7 with TRBJ1-5; TRBD1 aligns across 7 bases. This CDR3 spans 18 amino acids. Germline V gene data show CDR1 as SSHAT and CDR2 as FNYEAQ (reference sequence). Trimming removed 7 bases from V and 4 bases from J; junction bases left unmatched: 19. The chain's CDR3 is CASTTSSVSTGKNQPQHF. In nucleotides, the CDR3 is TGTGCCAGCACCACAAGTTCTGTGTCGACAGGGAAGAATCAGCCCCAGCATTTT.